These 23 T cell receptor beta chains were all obtained from the same sample, sequenced in a study of T-cell reconstitution after alpha-beta-depleted transplantation in children. Unique molecular identifiers were used to barcode this TCRbeta library. MiXCR, run by TCRdb on the PCR reads, gives a single entry per CDR3 protein. The sample consists of approximately 350,000 distinct CDR3 sequences, about 14% of them appearing once. The sequenced sample was PBMCs, obtained from the stem cell graft. The receptors derive from a human donor who donated a stem cell graft to a child with Fanconi anemia.

This chain uses TRBV28 with TRBJ1-2; no definite D call. Germline V gene data show CDR1 as MDHEN and CDR2 as SYDVKM. V lost 6 bases, J lost 4 bases, and 12 bases lay in between. CDR3 size: 13 residues. The CDR3 DNA reads as TGTGCCAGCAGACCCGGAAGCCTCTATGGCTACACCTTC. Protein sequence: CASRPGSLYGYTF.

This chain connects TRBV12-3 or TRBV12-4 to TRBJ1-1; D is unresolved. CDR3 length equals 14 residues. V lost 8 bases to trimming and J lost 0 bases, with 13 bases between them. The CDR3 coding sequence is TGTGCCAGCGGGATGGCGACGGTGAACACTGAAGCTTTCTTT. Translated: CASGMATVNTEAFF.

This clonotype was seen a handful of times. This chain connects TRBV20-1 to TRBJ1-5; 7 bases are shared with TRBD1. CDR1 is DFQATT and CDR2 is SNEGSKA in the germline V gene (reference sequence). The ends lost 6 bases at V and 1 base at J; junction bases unmatched: 12. The CDR3 is 16 residues long. The chain's CDR3 is CSAVRTGTDSNQPQHF. CDR3 DNA sequence: TGCAGTGCCGTCCGGACGGGGACAGACAGCAATCAGCCCCAGCATTTT.

This clonotype has at least ten counts. The DNA of the CDR3 is TGTGCCAGCAGTTTTGCCAGGGCGGGCTCTGAAGCTTTCTTT. Translation gives CASSFARAGSEAFF. The V gene is TRBV27, the J gene TRBJ1-1; TRBD1 is a possible D gene (5 bases). CDR3 length equals 14 residues. CDR1 and CDR2 from the germline V gene are MNHEY and SMNVEV (reference sequence). Trimming shortened V by 3 bases and J by 6 bases, and 14 bases separated the two germline ends.

This clonotype was observed many times. The chain has TRBV20-1 and TRBJ2-3, with D possibly called TRBD1 or TRBD2 (6 bases each). Germline values: CDR1 DFQATT, CDR2 SNEGSKA (reference sequence). The CDR3 spans 14 residues. The germline V and J ends were trimmed by 6 bases and 4 bases, with 17 bases remaining between them. The CDR3 bases are TGCAGTGCGTTGGAGGGGACAATTCCAGATACGCAGTATTTT. This codes for CSALEGTIPDTQYF.

This clonotype was detected only a few times. This chain links TRBV7-3 with TRBJ2-1; D unclear. The CDR3 has 15 amino acids. Per the germline V gene, CDR1 is SGHTA and CDR2 is FQGTGA. The V end was cut by 1 base, the J end by 6 bases, with 13 bases between. The CDR3 nucleotides read TGTGCCAGCAGCTTAATGGGAAGACACCCCAATGAGCAGTTCTTC. This codes for CASSLMGRHPNEQFF. Using reference TRBV7-3 and TRBJ2-1 for the parts outside the CDR3, the full variable domain is GAGVSQTPSNKVTEKGKYVELRCDPISGHTALYWYRQSLGQGPEFLIYFQGTGAADDSGLPNDRFFAVRPEGSVSTLKIQRTERGDSAVYLCASSLMGRHPNEQFFGPGTRLTVL.

There are many counts of this clonotype. The chain has TRBV5-5 and TRBJ2-1; possible D gene TRBD2, 5 bases. V was cut by 4 bases and J by 7 bases, with 18 bases left in between. Germline loops: CDR1 SGHKS, CDR2 YYEKEE (reference sequence). The CDR3 contains 15 residues. The CDR3 loop is CASSHSLGVRNEQFF. The CDR3 DNA reads as TGTGCCAGCAGCCATTCACTCGGGGTAAGAAATGAGCAGTTCTTC.

V is TRBV3-1 and J is TRBJ1-4, with D possibly being TRBD1 (5 bases). This CDR3 contains 16 residues. CDR1 is LGHDT, CDR2 YNNKEL, per germline (reference sequence). V shed 5 bases and J shed 2 bases, with 15 bases lying between them. In nucleotides, the CDR3 is TGTGCCAGCAGCGAAGGACACCCTGGGACTAATGAAAAACTGTTTTTT. Translating gives CASSEGHPGTNEKLFF.

The rearrangement uses TRBV7-2 and TRBJ2-5; D may be TRBD1 or TRBD2 (5 bases each). CDR3 length: 13 residues. Trimming cost V 7 bases and J 5 bases, with 14 bases left between them. CDR1 SGHTA and CDR2 FQGNSA come from the germline V gene. For the CDR3, the DNA is TGTGCCAGCACTAAAGTCGGGGCGGAGACCCAGTACTTC. Residues: CASTKVGAETQYF.

The V gene is TRBV18, the J gene TRBJ1-1; 7 positions agree with TRBD1. The CDR3 contains 13 residues. After removal of 3 bases from V and 8 bases from J, the junction contained 6 bases not matched to a gene. Germline assignment: CDR1 KGHSH and CDR2 LQKENI. DNA for the CDR3: TGTGCCAGCTCACCGACAGGGACGGTCGAAGCTTTCTTT. Its translation is CASSPTGTVEAFF.

Many counts were recorded for this clonotype. The chain has TRBV10-3 and TRBJ1-5; D uncertain. The CDR3 runs to 13 residues. Trimming stripped 5 bases from V and 5 bases from J, with 10 bases between. Germline CDR1 and CDR2: ENHRY and SYGVKD. CDR3 residues: CAISPRDDQPQHF. CDR3 DNA sequence: TGTGCCATCAGTCCCCGTGATGATCAGCCCCAGCATTTT.

This clonotype has ten or more counts. V gene TRBV28 combines with J gene TRBJ2-5; D unclear. Germline V lookup: CDR1 MDHEN, CDR2 SYDVKM. V lost 5 bases, J lost 6 bases, and 7 bases lay in between. The CDR3 runs 11 residues. The CDR3 region is CASSRGQTQYF. The CDR3 coding sequence is TGTGCCAGCAGTCGAGGACAGACCCAGTACTTC.

This chain uses TRBV6-1 with TRBJ1-5; D is undetermined. Germline CDR1 and CDR2: MNHNS and SASEGT. This CDR3 has 13 residues. Trimming left V 1 base short and J 7 bases short, with 8 bases between. The DNA for the CDR3 is TGTGCCAGCAGTGAAGTTCTGGAACAGCCCCAGCATTTT. Its protein product is CASSEVLEQPQHF.

This chain uses TRBV7-6 with TRBJ2-5; D possibly corresponds to TRBD1 (5 bases). Per the germline V gene, CDR1 is SGHVS and CDR2 is FNYEAQ. Trimming shortened V by 2 bases and J by 3 bases, and 13 bases separated the two germline ends. CDR3 length: 15 amino acids. CDR3 nucleotides: TGTGCCAGCAGCTTACCTCTGAAGGGGAAAGAGACCCAGTACTTC. Amino acids: CASSLPLKGKETQYF. Looking up the rest from reference TRBV7-6 and TRBJ2-5 gives the full variable domain: GAGVSQSPRYKVTKRGQDVALRCDPISGHVSLYWYRQALGQGPEFLTYFNYEAQQDKSGLPNDRFSAERPEGSISTLTIQRTEQRDSAMYRCASSLPLKGKETQYFGPGTRLLVL.

This clonotype was found many times. The rearrangement links TRBV29-1 to TRBJ2-3; unclear D gene. The V gene's germline CDR1 is SQVTM and CDR2 ANQGSEA. CDR3 length: 14 amino acids. V lost 5 bases and J 6 bases, leaving 18 bases between the germline ends. CDR3 nucleotides: TGCAGCGTTTTAACACCAAAACAAGGGGATACGCAGTATTTT. Translated: CSVLTPKQGDTQYF.

V usage is TRBV11-1 and J usage is TRBJ2-7; D may be TRBD1 (6 bases). The germline V gene has CDR1 SGHAT and CDR2 FQDESV (reference sequence). The CDR3 loop spans 15 amino acids. Trimming shortened V by 5 bases and J by 6 bases, and 20 bases separated the two germline ends. The CDR3 reads CASSQRQAEPLEQYF. CDR3 DNA sequence: TGTGCCAGCAGCCAACGACAGGCCGAGCCTCTCGAGCAGTACTTC.

This clonotype was seen only a few times. The rearrangement links TRBV7-2 to TRBJ2-2; D is perhaps TRBD1 (6 bases). CDR1 and CDR2 from the germline V gene are SGHTA and FQGNSA. Trimming removed 5 bases at V and 0 bases at J, with 13 bases between. The CDR3 extends over 16 amino acids. The chain's CDR3 is CASSRRQASNTGELFF. The CDR3 DNA is TGTGCCAGCAGCCGTCGACAGGCGTCGAACACCGGGGAGCTGTTTTTT.

The genes are TRBV20-1 and TRBJ1-1; D might be TRBD1 (5 bases). V was pared by 4 bases and J by 3 bases, with 12 bases between. This CDR3 contains 13 residues. Germline CDR1 DFQATT, CDR2 SNEGSKA (reference sequence). The DNA of the CDR3 is TGCAGTGCTAAGCGACAGCTACACACTGAAGCTTTCTTT. This codes for CSAKRQLHTEAFF.

This rearrangement joins TRBV9 to TRBJ2-3; 11 positions match TRBD2. V was clipped by 3 bases and J by 1 base; unmatched bases: 7. CDR3 size: 17 residues. CDR1 is SGDLS and CDR2 is YYNGEE in the germline V gene. CDR3 in DNA: TGTGCCAGCAGCGCACTAGCGGGGGACCCGGGCACAGATACGCAGTATTTT. Translation: CASSALAGDPGTDTQYF.

This clonotype was observed a handful of times. V gene TRBV18 combines with J gene TRBJ2-7; tentative D call: TRBD1 (6 bases). The CDR3 length is 14 residues. Trimming cost V 3 bases and J 2 bases, with 11 bases left between them. The germline V gene encodes CDR1 KGHSH and CDR2 LQKENI. CDR3 DNA: TGTGCCAGCTCACCGACCCGGGACACCTACGAGCAGTACTTC. Translated: CASSPTRDTYEQYF.

This sequence joins TRBV29-1 and TRBJ2-5; TRBD2 is a possible D gene (5 bases). The CDR3 totals 16 residues. V lost 1 base to trimming and J lost 1 base, with 16 bases between them. Germline-derived CDR1 and CDR2 are SQVTM and ANQGSEA. The CDR3 here is CSVEVMASRVQETQYF. CDR3 in DNA: TGCAGCGTTGAAGTGATGGCTAGCCGGGTCCAAGAGACCCAGTACTTC.

This clonotype was counted a few times. The chain uses TRBV5-1 and TRBJ1-5; tentative D call: TRBD1 (6 bases). V was pared by 6 bases and J by 4 bases, with 14 bases between. This CDR3 is 14 amino acids long. Looked up from germline, CDR1 is SGHRS and CDR2 is YFSETQ. The chain's CDR3 is CASTTGTTNQPQHF. CDR3 nucleotide sequence: TGCGCCAGCACCACTGGGACAACGAATCAGCCCCAGCATTTT.

V and J are TRBV7-2 and TRBJ2-5; unclear D gene. CDR3 size: 12 residues. Germline-derived CDR1 and CDR2 are SGHTA and FQGNSA. V was pared by 2 bases and J by 13 bases, with 14 bases between. CDR3 sequence reads: CASSLPLGPRYF. The CDR3 DNA sequence: TGTGCCAGCAGCTTACCTCTAGGTCCTAGGTACTTC.